This T cell receptor beta chain was retrieved from a study of cytomegalovirus exposure and HLA in healthy donors. V was pared by 1 base and J by 0 bases, with 7 bases between. This CDR3 has 15 amino acids. The germline CDR1 and CDR2 sequences are LNHNV and YYDKDF (reference sequence). Using immunoSEQ multiplex PCR, the repertoire was profiled, and TCRdb retains in-frame clones only, with some absent. Here the sample spans fewer than 200,000 clones, around 96% being singletons. The sequence derives from a woman aged 18-29 years in good health and CMV-seronegative. The chain is built from TRBV15 and TRBJ1-3, with D unresolved. The sequenced sample consisted of PBMCs. DNA for the CDR3: TGTGCCACCAGCAGAGGCGCCGACTCTGGAAACACCATATATTTT. This translates into CATSRGADSGNTIYF.